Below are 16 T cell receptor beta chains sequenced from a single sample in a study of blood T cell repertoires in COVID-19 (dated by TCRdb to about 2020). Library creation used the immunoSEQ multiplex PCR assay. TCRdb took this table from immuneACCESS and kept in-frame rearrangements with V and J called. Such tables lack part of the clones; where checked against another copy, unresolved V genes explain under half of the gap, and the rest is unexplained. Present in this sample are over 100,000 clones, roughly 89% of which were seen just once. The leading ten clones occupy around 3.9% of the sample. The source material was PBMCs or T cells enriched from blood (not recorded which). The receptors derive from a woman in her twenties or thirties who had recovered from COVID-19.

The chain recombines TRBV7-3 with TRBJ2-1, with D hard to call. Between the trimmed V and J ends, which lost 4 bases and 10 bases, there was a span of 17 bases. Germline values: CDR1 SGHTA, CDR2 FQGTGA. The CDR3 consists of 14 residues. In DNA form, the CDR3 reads TGTGCCAGCAGCTCCGAGACCGCGGTCGGCGAGCAGTTCTTC. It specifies CASSSETAVGEQFF.

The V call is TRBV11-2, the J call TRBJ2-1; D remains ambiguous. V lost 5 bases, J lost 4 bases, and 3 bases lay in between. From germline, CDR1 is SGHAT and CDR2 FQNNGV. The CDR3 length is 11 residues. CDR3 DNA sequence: TGTGCCAGCAGCCAATACAATGAGCAGTTCTTC. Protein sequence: CASSQYNEQFF.

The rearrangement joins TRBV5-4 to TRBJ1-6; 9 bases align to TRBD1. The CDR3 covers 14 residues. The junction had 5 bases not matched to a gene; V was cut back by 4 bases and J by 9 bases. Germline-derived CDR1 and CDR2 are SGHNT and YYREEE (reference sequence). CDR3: CASSRRDRVSPLHF. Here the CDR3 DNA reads TGTGCCAGCAGCCGCCGGGACAGGGTTTCACCCCTCCACTTT.

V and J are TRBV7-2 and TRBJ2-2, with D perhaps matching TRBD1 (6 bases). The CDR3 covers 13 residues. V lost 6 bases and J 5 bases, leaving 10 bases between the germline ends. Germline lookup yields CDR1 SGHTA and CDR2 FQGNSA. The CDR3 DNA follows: TGTGCCAGCAGAACCGGGACAACCGGGGAGCTGTTTTTT. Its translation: CASRTGTTGELFF.

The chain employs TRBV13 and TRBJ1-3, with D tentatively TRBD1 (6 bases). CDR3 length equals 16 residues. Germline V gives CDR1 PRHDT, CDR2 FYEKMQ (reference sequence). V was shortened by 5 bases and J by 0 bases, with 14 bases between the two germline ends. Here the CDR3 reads CASSIIQGPSGNTIYF. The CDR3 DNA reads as TGTGCCAGCAGCATAATACAGGGCCCCTCTGGAAACACCATATATTTT.

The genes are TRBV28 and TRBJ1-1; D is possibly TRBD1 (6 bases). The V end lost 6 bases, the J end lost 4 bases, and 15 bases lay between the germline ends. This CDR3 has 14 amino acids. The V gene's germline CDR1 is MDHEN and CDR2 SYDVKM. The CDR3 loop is CASSPGGPGTEAFF. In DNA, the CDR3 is TGTGCCAGCAGCCCGGGGGGCCCAGGCACTGAAGCTTTCTTT.

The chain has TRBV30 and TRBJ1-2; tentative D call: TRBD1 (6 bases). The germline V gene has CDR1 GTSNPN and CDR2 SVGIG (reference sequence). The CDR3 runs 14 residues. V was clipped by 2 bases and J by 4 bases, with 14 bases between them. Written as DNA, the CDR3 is TGTGCCTGGAGTACACAGGGAACGGTCTATGGCTACACCTTC. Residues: CAWSTQGTVYGYTF. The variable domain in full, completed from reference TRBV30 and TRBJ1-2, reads SQTIHQWPATLVQPVGSPLSLECTVEGTSNPNLYWYRQAAGRGLQLLFYSVGIGQISSEVPQNLSASRPQDRQFILSSKKLLLSDSGFYLCAWSTQGTVYGYTFGSGTRLTVV.

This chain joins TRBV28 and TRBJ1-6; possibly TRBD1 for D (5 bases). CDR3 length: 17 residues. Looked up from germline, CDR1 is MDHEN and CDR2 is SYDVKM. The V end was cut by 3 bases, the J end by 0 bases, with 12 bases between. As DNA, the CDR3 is TGTGCCAGCAGTTTGATGGGTAGGGGCTCCTATAATTCACCCCTCCACTTT. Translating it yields CASSLMGRGSYNSPLHF.

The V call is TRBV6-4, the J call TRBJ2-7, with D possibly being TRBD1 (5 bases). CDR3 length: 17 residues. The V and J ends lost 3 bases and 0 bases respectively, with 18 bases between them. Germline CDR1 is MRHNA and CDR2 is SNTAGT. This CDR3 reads CASSDASQAWGSYEQYF. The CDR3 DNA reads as TGTGCCAGCAGTGATGCTTCACAGGCCTGGGGCTCCTACGAGCAGTACTTC.

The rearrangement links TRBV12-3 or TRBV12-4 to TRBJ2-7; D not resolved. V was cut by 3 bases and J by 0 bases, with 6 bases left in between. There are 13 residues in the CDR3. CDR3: CASSLGPSYEQYF. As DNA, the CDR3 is TGTGCCAGCAGTTTGGGCCCCTCCTACGAGCAGTACTTC.

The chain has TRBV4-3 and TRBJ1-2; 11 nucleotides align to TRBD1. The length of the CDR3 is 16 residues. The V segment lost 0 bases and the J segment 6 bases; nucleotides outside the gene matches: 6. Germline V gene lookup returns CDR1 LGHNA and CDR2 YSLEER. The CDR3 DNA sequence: TGCGCCAGCAGCCAAGATCGGACAGGGGGCGCGGATGGCTACACCTTC. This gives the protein CASSQDRTGGADGYTF.

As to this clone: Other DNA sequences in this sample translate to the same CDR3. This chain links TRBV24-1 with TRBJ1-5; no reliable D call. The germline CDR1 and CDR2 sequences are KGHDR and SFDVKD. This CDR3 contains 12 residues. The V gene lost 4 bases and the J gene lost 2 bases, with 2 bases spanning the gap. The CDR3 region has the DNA TGTGCCACCAGTGACGGCAATCAGCCCCAGCATTTT. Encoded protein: CATSDGNQPQHF.

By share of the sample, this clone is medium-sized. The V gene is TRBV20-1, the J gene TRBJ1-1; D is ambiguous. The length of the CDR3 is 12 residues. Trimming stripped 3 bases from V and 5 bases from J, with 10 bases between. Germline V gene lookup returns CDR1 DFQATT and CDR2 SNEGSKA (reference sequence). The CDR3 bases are TGCAGTGCTAGTAAGGGAGTGACTGAAGCTTTCTTT. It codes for CSASKGVTEAFF.

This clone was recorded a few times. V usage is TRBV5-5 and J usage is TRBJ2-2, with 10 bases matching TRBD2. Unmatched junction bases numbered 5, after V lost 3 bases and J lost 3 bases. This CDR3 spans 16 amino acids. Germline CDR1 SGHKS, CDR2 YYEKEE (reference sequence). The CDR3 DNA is TGTGCCAGCAGCTCACAGCGGGAGGGCGACACCGGGGAGCTGTTTTTT. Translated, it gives CASSSQREGDTGELFF.

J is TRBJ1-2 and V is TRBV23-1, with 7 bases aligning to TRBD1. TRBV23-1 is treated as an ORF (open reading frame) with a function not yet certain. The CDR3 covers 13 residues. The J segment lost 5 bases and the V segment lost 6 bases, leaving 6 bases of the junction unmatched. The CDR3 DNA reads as TGCGCCAGCAGGCGACAGGGTAAGTATGGCTACACCTTC. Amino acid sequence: CASRRQGKYGYTF.

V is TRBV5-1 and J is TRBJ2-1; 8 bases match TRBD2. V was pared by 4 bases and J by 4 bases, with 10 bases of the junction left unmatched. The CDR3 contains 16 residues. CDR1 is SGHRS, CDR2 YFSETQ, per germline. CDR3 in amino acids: CASSQVSGRGYNEQFF. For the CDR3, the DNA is TGCGCCAGCAGCCAAGTCAGCGGGAGAGGTTACAATGAGCAGTTCTTC.